This TCR beta chain was profiled in a study of cytomegalovirus exposure and HLA in healthy donors. Use of 60 Vbeta and 13 Jbeta primers characterized the PCR. Using immunoSEQ multiplex PCR, the repertoire was profiled, and TCRdb retains in-frame clones only, with some absent. This sample has some 150,000 clones, with approximately 73% found just once. With regard to this clone: What it binds is unknown.

CDR1 is MGHRA, CDR2 YSYEKL, per germline. The ends were cut back, 5 bases at V and 5 bases at J, with 6 bases in the middle. The CDR3 totals 11 residues. Study-level points and caveats: Most observed TCR sequences were rare, whereas some public TCRs were detected in many donors.

The rearrangement links TRBV4-1 to TRBJ2-5; D is possibly TRBD2 (6 bases). The sample taken for sequencing was PBMCs. The receptor was derived from a human donor in good health. The CDR3 spells CASSGGETQYF. CDR3 nucleotides: TGCGCCAGCAGCGGGGGGGAGACCCAGTACTTC.